The 30 T cell receptor beta chains below were found in one sample sequenced in a study of glioma-infiltrating T cells. Amplification of TCR alpha and beta CDR3 regions from RNA used iRepertoire nested multiplex PCR. MiXCR was run by TCRdb on the multiplex PCR reads, yielding one entry per CDR3 protein. Of 300,000 to 450,000 distinct CDR3 sequences detected, about two fifths appear once; the ten largest clones hold around 11%. The sequencing sample was made of glioma tissue, nonneoplastic brain tissue, or PBMCs (not recorded which). The receptors were sampled from a human donor with low-grade glioma or glioblastoma, undergoing nonglioma brain surgery, or in good health (not recorded which).

This clonotype has a count of ten or more. The V and J genes are TRBV28 and TRBJ2-1; D call uncertain. Germline values: CDR1 MDHEN, CDR2 SYDVKM. The V end was cut by 2 bases, the J end by 8 bases, with 7 bases between. There are 12 residues in the CDR3. The CDR3 spells CASSLGVHEQFF. In nucleotides, the CDR3 is TGTGCCAGCAGTTTAGGTGTCCATGAGCAGTTCTTC.

This clonotype was observed at least ten times. V and J are TRBV25-1 and TRBJ2-7; D remains unclear. The V and J ends lost 1 base and 0 bases respectively, with 10 bases between them. The CDR3 extends over 15 amino acids. In germline, CDR1 is MGHDK, CDR2 SYGVNS. CDR3 in amino acids: CASSESLRSSYEQYF. The CDR3 bases are TGTGCCAGCAGTGAATCTCTCAGGAGCTCCTACGAGCAGTACTTC.

The chain employs TRBV12-3 or TRBV12-4 and TRBJ2-1; the D gene is possibly TRBD1 (6 bases). V lost 5 bases, J lost 11 bases, and 13 bases lay in between. The CDR3 totals 12 residues. This chain's CDR3 is CASSLAGEKQFF. The CDR3 DNA follows: TGTGCCAGCAGTCTCGCAGGGGAGAAGCAGTTCTTC.

V is TRBV7-2 and J is TRBJ2-7; TRBD2 aligns across 7 bases. V lost 1 base, J lost 2 bases, and 2 bases stayed unmatched. CDR3 length: 14 amino acids. Germline V lookup: CDR1 SGHTA, CDR2 FQGNSA. For the CDR3, the DNA is TGTGCCAGCAGCTTAGGACGGGAGGCCTACGAGCAGTACTTC. This codes for CASSLGREAYEQYF.

As to this clonotype: A read error may account for a junction end that differs from germline. The V call is TRBV4-1, the J call TRBJ2-7, with D unclear. The CDR3 is 14 residues long. Per the germline V gene, CDR1 is MGHRA and CDR2 is YSYEKL. The CDR3 region has the DNA TGCGCCAGCAGCCCTTCTGGCTTATCGCGCGAGCAGCACTTC. The encoded protein is CASSPSGLSREQHF.

This clonotype was observed many times. J is TRBJ2-1 and V is TRBV24-1; TRBD2 matches 8 bases. The CDR3 spans 15 residues. The germline V gene has CDR1 KGHDR and CDR2 SFDVKD. V shed 3 bases and J 4 bases; nucleotides not matched to a gene: 4. CDR3 protein: CATSDRSGGYNEQFF. The CDR3 DNA is TGTGCCACCAGTGATCGAAGCGGGGGATACAATGAGCAGTTCTTC.

The chain has TRBV11-3 and TRBJ2-1; maybe TRBD1 (6 bases). Between the trimmed V and J ends, which lost 5 bases and 10 bases, there was a span of 18 bases. CDR3 length: 14 amino acids. CDR1 is SGHNT and CDR2 is YENEEA in the germline V gene. CDR3 in amino acids: CASSPRTDSYEQFF. The CDR3, as DNA: TGTGCCAGCAGCCCGAGGACAGACTCCTACGAGCAGTTCTTC.

This clonotype was picked up a small number of times. V is TRBV7-2 and J is TRBJ2-3; TRBD1 is a possible D gene (5 bases). This CDR3 region has 13 residues. V was cut by 10 bases and J by 4 bases, with 15 bases left in between. Germline V gives CDR1 SGHTA, CDR2 FQGNSA. CDR3 in amino acids: CANSLGLADTQYF. CDR3 DNA sequence: TGTGCCAACTCATTGGGGCTGGCAGATACGCAGTATTTT.

About this clonotype: This may be a read error: a much more frequent sequence differs by one nucleotide. As the CDR3 is not closed by the conserved phenylalanine or tryptophan, this likely results from a read error. The V and J genes are TRBV6-8 and TRBJ1-1; TRBD1 matches 8 bases. CDR1 MNHGY and CDR2 SAAAGT come from the germline V gene. CDR3 length: 13 amino acids. J lost 4 bases, V lost 6 bases, and 4 bases had no gene match. CDR3 in amino acids: CASRQGAGTEAFI. The DNA of the CDR3 is TGTGCCAGCAGGCAGGGGGCCGGCACTGAAGCTTTCATT.

The sample holds many counts of this clonotype. The rearrangement links TRBV6-2 or TRBV6-3 to TRBJ2-5; D is ambiguous. Per germline, CDR1 MNHEY and CDR2 SVGEGT. The CDR3 covers 15 residues. V was clipped by 4 bases and J by 5 bases, with 17 bases between them. The CDR3 bases are TGTGCCAGCAGTTCACTGCTTTACTTCGGGGAGACCCAGTACTTC. As protein: CASSSLLYFGETQYF.

Regarding this clonotype: A much larger clone lies a single base off, so this may be a read error. The CDR3 here is CRLIGLAGARSYNEQFF. As DNA, the CDR3 is TGCAGACTCATCGGACTAGCGGGAGCCCGGTCCTACAATGAGCAGTTCTTC. This chain joins TRBV20-1 and TRBJ2-1; TRBD2 matches 13 bases. CDR1 is DFQATT and CDR2 is SNEGSKA in the germline V gene (reference sequence). CDR3 size: 17 residues.

At least ten counts were recorded for this clonotype. The chain carries TRBV28 and TRBJ1-1, with a possible D match to TRBD1 (5 bases). Trimming took 10 bases from V and 3 from J, leaving 21 bases between them. This CDR3 has 15 residues. Per germline, CDR1 MDHEN and CDR2 SYDVKM. The CDR3 here is CAISRGVGSDTEAFF. CDR3 in DNA: TGTGCCATCTCGAGGGGAGTAGGTTCGGACACTGAAGCTTTCTTT.

V and J are TRBV4-2 and TRBJ2-3; 8 nucleotides match TRBD2. From germline, CDR1 is LGHNA and CDR2 YNFKEQ. The CDR3 loop spans 14 amino acids. Germline trimming cut 4 bases from V and 4 bases from J; bases unmatched to any gene: 4. The CDR3 sequence: CASSPGRDPDTQYF. DNA of the CDR3: TGTGCCAGCAGCCCCGGGAGGGACCCAGATACGCAGTATTTT.

This clonotype was recorded once. The genes are TRBV2 and TRBJ2-5, with 7 bases aligning to TRBD1. Per the germline V gene, CDR1 is SNHLY and CDR2 is FYNNEI. The length of the CDR3 is 14 residues. V was pared by 7 bases and J by 7 bases, with 12 bases of the junction left unmatched. The CDR3 coding sequence is TGTGCCAGCACTACAGACAGGGTCAGAGGGACCCAGTACTTC. It specifies CASTTDRVRGTQYF. Full variable domain (missing parts from reference TRBV2 and TRBJ2-5): EPEVTQTPSHQVTQMGQEVILRCVPISNHLYFYWYRQILGQKVEFLVSFYNNEISEKSEIFDDQFSVERPDGSNFTLKIRSTKLEDSAMYFCASTTDRVRGTQYFGPGTRLLVL.

The V and J genes are TRBV10-3 and TRBJ2-7; 9 nucleotides align to TRBD1. Germline CDR1 and CDR2: ENHRY and SYGVKD. The CDR3 is made up of 16 amino acids. After removal of 2 bases from V and 0 bases from J, the junction contained 5 bases not matched to a gene. The CDR3 region is CAISEPGQGSSYEQYF. The CDR3 bases are TGTGCCATCAGTGAGCCAGGACAGGGGTCCTCCTACGAGCAGTACTTC.

As concerns this clonotype: The junction differs from germline at one of its ends, possibly a read error. The V call is TRBV27, the J call TRBJ2-2, with a tentative D call TRBD2 (6 bases). Germline CDR1 reads MNHEY; CDR2 reads SMNVEV (reference sequence). The CDR3 is 18 residues long. CDR3 loop: CVSSLSFGRPWWTGELFF. For the CDR3, the DNA is TGTGTCAGCAGCTTGTCGTTTGGGAGGCCCTGGTGGACCGGGGAGCTGTTTTTT.

As for this clonotype: A much larger clonotype is one base distant, so this may be a read error. The V and J genes are TRBV20-1 and TRBJ2-7, with D maybe TRBD2 (6 bases). CDR3 length equals 13 residues. The ends were cut back, 5 bases at V and 0 bases at J, with 11 bases in the middle. CDR1 and CDR2 from the germline V gene are DFQATT and SNEGSKA (reference sequence). The CDR3 is CSAPWTTSYEQYF. Written as DNA, the CDR3 is TGCAGTGCTCCCTGGACTACCTCCTACGAGCAGTACTTC.

There are a few counts of this clonotype. A read error may explain this, as a much larger clone is one base away. The J gene is TRBJ2-3, the V gene TRBV27, with D possibly being TRBD1 or TRBD2 (6 bases each). Trimming cost V 10 bases and J 0 bases, with 14 bases left between them. The germline V gene has CDR1 MNHEY and CDR2 SMNVEV (reference sequence). The CDR3 consists of 14 residues. CDR3 DNA: TGTGCCATTGGGGGCGGACTAAGCACAGATACGCAGTATTTT. Encoded protein: CAIGGGLSTDTQYF.

The genes are TRBV20-1 and TRBJ2-2; TRBD2 aligns across 11 bases. This CDR3 comprises 17 residues. CDR1 and CDR2 from the germline V gene are DFQATT and SNEGSKA (reference sequence). V shed 0 bases and J 1 base; nucleotides not matched to a gene: 4. CDR3: CSARDGLAGRNTGELFF. For the CDR3, the DNA is TGCAGTGCTAGAGATGGACTAGCGGGTAGGAACACCGGGGAGCTGTTTTTT.

The chain links TRBV7-8 to TRBJ1-1; 7 positions match TRBD1. Trimming removed 5 bases from V and 6 bases from J; junction bases left unmatched: 12. The CDR3 contains 15 residues. Germline loops: CDR1 SGHVS, CDR2 FQNEAQ. The CDR3 DNA is TGTGCCAGCAGCCAACAGGACAGGTGGTATGCTGAAGCTTTCTTT. Translated: CASSQQDRWYAEAFF.

This clonotype was seen more than once but under ten times. The germline gene is not matched at one end of the junction; a read error may be the cause. This chain joins TRBV15 and TRBJ2-1, with TRBD2 matching over 8 bases. The CDR3 length is 16 residues. CDR1 is LNHNV and CDR2 is YYDKDF in the germline V gene (reference sequence). DNA of the CDR3: TGTACCACCAGCAGAGGACTAGCCCCTAGGTACAATGAGCAGTTCTTC. Protein product: CTTSRGLAPRYNEQFF.

This clonotype was picked up many times. J is TRBJ2-7 and V is TRBV5-4, with 7 bases fitting TRBD1. Germline CDR1 and CDR2: SGHNT and YYREEE (reference sequence). The CDR3 runs to 12 residues. Trimming removed 0 bases from V and 12 bases from J; junction bases left unmatched: 6. CDR3 protein: CASSLEGGLAYF. The CDR3 DNA follows: TGTGCCAGCAGCTTGGAAGGGGGCCTCGCGTACTTC.

About this clonotype: A much larger clone lies a single base off, so this may be a read error. This chain joins TRBV6-5 and TRBJ1-2; no definite D call. Germline CDR1 reads MNHEY; CDR2 reads SVGAGI. This CDR3 contains 13 residues. The CDR3 protein is CASSYSDNYGYAF. In nucleotides, the CDR3 is TGTGCCAGCAGTTACTCAGACAACTATGGCTACGCCTTC.

The V and J genes are TRBV27 and TRBJ2-1, with TRBD1 identical over 9 bases. CDR3 length equals 17 residues. In germline, CDR1 is MNHEY, CDR2 SMNVEV (reference sequence). V lost 2 bases, J lost 4 bases, and 9 bases stayed unmatched. CDR3 in DNA: TGTGCCAGCAGTTTAGGTGGGGGACAGGGACTTTACAATGAGCAGTTCTTC. This codes for CASSLGGGQGLYNEQFF.

Only a few counts were recorded for this clonotype. The chain links TRBV4-1 to TRBJ1-5, with a possible D match to TRBD1 (5 bases). CDR3 length: 14 residues. Germline CDR1 MGHRA, CDR2 YSYEKL. Trimming left V 5 bases short and J 7 bases short, with 15 bases between. The CDR3 is CASSARPEGQPQHF. CDR3 coding DNA: TGCGCCAGCAGCGCCAGACCCGAGGGGCAGCCCCAGCATTTT.

Many counts were recorded for this clonotype. The V call is TRBV6-5, the J call TRBJ2-3; tentatively, D is TRBD2 (6 bases). The CDR3 spans 16 residues. The ends were cut back, 0 bases at V and 1 base at J, with 11 bases in the middle. The germline V gene encodes CDR1 MNHEY and CDR2 SVGAGI. The CDR3: CASSYSRGGGTDTQYF. The CDR3 DNA sequence: TGTGCCAGCAGTTACTCACGCGGAGGGGGCACAGATACGCAGTATTTT.

This chain uses TRBV6-6 with TRBJ2-7, with D tentatively TRBD2 (6 bases). The germline gives CDR1 MNHNY, CDR2 SVGAGI (reference sequence). The CDR3 length is 15 residues. V was pared by 8 bases and J by 6 bases, with 23 bases between. This chain's CDR3 is CASGFPPEGRREQYF. The CDR3 DNA reads as TGTGCCAGCGGTTTCCCCCCGGAGGGACGGCGCGAGCAGTACTTC.

This clonotype came up once. This chain connects TRBV6-2 or TRBV6-3 to TRBJ2-7, with 8 positions matching TRBD2. The CDR3 contains 17 residues. The trim removed 7 bases at V and 0 bases at J, leaving 14 bases unmatched. From germline, CDR1 is MNHEY and CDR2 SVGEGT. This CDR3 reads CASTPGLEGESSYEQYF. DNA for the CDR3: TGTGCCAGCACCCCGGGACTAGAGGGCGAGAGCTCCTACGAGCAGTACTTC.

This clonotype was observed many times. V gene TRBV6-1 combines with J gene TRBJ2-7; D not resolved. The CDR3 is 14 residues long. The V gene lost 2 bases and the J gene lost 0 bases, with 8 bases spanning the gap. CDR1 and CDR2 from the germline V gene are MNHNS and SASEGT. CDR3 region: CASSELKASYEQYF. CDR3 coding DNA: TGTGCCAGCAGTGAATTAAAGGCCTCCTACGAGCAGTACTTC.

This clonotype was detected once. In nucleotides, the CDR3 is TGTGTTAGCAGCTTTACGGTCTACGAGCAGTACTTC. This gives the protein CVSSFTVYEQYF. The chain links TRBV6-2 or TRBV6-3 to TRBJ2-7; D is unclear. The CDR3 runs to 12 residues. Germline V gene sequence: CDR1 MNHEY, CDR2 SVGEGT.